The clone carrying this TCR beta chain has more than one count but fewer than ten. MiXCR, run by TCRdb on the 5' RACE reads, gives a single entry per CDR3 protein. The sample holds 200,000 to 250,000 distinct CDR3 sequences; approximately 3.2% are singletons and the top ten take about 3%. This specimen comes from a study of T cells after yellow fever vaccination. Looked up from germline, CDR1 is SEHNR and CDR2 is FQNEAQ (reference sequence). V lost 8 bases and J lost 5; bases outside the gene matches: 9. This CDR3 is 14 amino acids long. This clonotype originated in a man younger than 30 who received the YFV17D yellow fever vaccine. V usage is TRBV7-9 and J usage is TRBJ2-5; 9 bases align to TRBD1. The specimen comprised CD4+ T cells sorted from PBMCs, sampled 10 days after the yellow fever booster vaccination. In DNA, the CDR3 is TGTGCCAGCTGGGGGACAGGGCTGGAGGAGACCCAGTACTTC. This encodes CASWGTGLEETQYF.